This TCR beta chain was recorded in a study of cytomegalovirus exposure and HLA in healthy donors. Study-level information: There were about 86 million unique TCRs (from HLA-typed donors) in an early data release.

Everyone who donated was a healthy bone marrow donor. Comments on this clone: Its antigen is still unknown.

Germline CDR1 reads SEHNR; CDR2 reads FQNEAQ (reference sequence). The CDR3 contains 15 residues. The junction had 6 bases not matched to a gene; V was cut back by 4 bases and J by 1 base. General study results and limits: Among TCR beta chains, those listed as cytomegalovirus-associated numbered roughly 150. Sequencing likely caused a cluster of highly shared sequence variants.

Amplification used 60 Vbeta primers and 13 Jbeta primers. Libraries were prepared by immunoSEQ multiplex PCR; TCRdb keeps only in-frame clonotypes and omits some of them. The sample comprises about 65,000 clones, less than 65% of which are singletons, and 2.8% rests with the top ten. This sequence joins TRBV7-9 and TRBJ1-1; 7 nucleotides agree with TRBD1. The receptor's source is a man aged 25 to 45 in good health and CMV-seronegative. Source material: PBMCs. In nucleotides, the CDR3 is TGTGCCAGCAGCTCTGCATACAGGGGGAACACTGAAGCTTTCTTT. It translates to CASSSAYRGNTEAFF.